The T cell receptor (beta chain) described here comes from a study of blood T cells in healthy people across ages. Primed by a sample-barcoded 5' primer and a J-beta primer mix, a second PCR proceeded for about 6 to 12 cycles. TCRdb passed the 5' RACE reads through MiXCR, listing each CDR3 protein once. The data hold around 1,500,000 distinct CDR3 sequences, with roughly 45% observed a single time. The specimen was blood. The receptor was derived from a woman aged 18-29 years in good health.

For the CDR3, the DNA is TGTGCCATCCAGGCGGGCCAGGGATCCTACGAGCAGTACTTC. Amino acids: CAIQAGQGSYEQYF. V and J are TRBV10-3 and TRBJ2-7, with D perhaps being TRBD1 or TRBD2 (5 bases each). The CDR3 has 14 residues. V shed 8 bases and J shed 1 base, with 15 bases lying between them. Germline V gives CDR1 ENHRY, CDR2 SYGVKD.